The clone carrying this T cell receptor (beta chain) occurred a few times. The data were produced by immunoSEQ multiplex PCR, yet TCRdb's version contains in-frame clones alone and is incomplete. Counted here are 11,000 to 15,000 clones, about 31% occurring once; the ten biggest clones make up roughly 6.2%. This sample stems from a study of tumour-infiltrating T cells in Burkitt lymphoma. Background on the study: Repertoire clonality predicted overall and progression-free survival.

Trimming pared 4 bases from V and 0 bases from J, leaving 14 bases between. CDR1 is KGHSH and CDR2 is LQKENI in the germline V gene. This CDR3 is built from 16 residues. V gene TRBV18 combines with J gene TRBJ2-3; no clear D. The TCR sequence derives from a human donor with diffuse large B-cell lymphoma. Input material: tumor tissue. The CDR3 here is CASSLFFAESTDTQYF. Here the CDR3 DNA reads TGTGCCAGCTCACTCTTTTTCGCGGAAAGCACAGATACGCAGTATTTT.